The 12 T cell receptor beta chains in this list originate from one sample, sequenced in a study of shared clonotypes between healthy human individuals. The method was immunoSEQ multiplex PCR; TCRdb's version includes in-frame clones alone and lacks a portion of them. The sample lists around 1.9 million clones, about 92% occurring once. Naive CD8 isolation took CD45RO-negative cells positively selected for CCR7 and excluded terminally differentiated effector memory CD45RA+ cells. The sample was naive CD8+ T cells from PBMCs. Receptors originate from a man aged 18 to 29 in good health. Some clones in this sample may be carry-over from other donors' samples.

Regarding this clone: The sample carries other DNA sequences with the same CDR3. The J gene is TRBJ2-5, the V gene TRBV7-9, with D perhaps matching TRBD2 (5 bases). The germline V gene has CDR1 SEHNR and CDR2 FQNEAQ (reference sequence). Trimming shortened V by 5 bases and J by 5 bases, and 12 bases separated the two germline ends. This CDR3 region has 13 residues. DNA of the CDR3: TGTGCCAGCAGCCCCGCGGGTTGGGAGACCCAGTACTTC. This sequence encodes CASSPAGWETQYF.

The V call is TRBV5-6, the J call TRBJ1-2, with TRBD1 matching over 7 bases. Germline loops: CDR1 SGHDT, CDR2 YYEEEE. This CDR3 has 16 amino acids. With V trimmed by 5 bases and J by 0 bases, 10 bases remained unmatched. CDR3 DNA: TGTGCCAGCAGTATTTACCTCCAGGGGGCTAACTATGGCTACACCTTC. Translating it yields CASSIYLQGANYGYTF.

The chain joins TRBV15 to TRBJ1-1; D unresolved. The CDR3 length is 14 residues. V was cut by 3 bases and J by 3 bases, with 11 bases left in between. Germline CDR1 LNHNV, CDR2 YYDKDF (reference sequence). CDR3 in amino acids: CATSRDGLYTEAFF. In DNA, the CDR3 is TGTGCCACCAGCAGGGACGGTTTGTACACTGAAGCTTTCTTT.

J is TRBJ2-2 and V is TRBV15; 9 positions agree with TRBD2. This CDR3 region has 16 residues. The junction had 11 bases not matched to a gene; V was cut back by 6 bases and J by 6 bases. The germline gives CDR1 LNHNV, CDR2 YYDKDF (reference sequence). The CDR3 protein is CATRAGGPLVAGELFF. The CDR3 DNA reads TGTGCCACCAGGGCGGGAGGGCCTCTTGTAGCCGGGGAGCTGTTTTTT.

The CDR3 coding sequence is TGTGCCAGCAGTCTAATGGGGGCTCCCACTGAAGCTTTCTTT. Translating gives CASSLMGAPTEAFF. The chain is built from TRBV6-5 and TRBJ1-1; D may be TRBD1 (6 bases). Per germline, CDR1 MNHEY and CDR2 SVGAGI. V lost 5 bases to trimming and J lost 4 bases, with 14 bases between them. The CDR3 has 14 residues.

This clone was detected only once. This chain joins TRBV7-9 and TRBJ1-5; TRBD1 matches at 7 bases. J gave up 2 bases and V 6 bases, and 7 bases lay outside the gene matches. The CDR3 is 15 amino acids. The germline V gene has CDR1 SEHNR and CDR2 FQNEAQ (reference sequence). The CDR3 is CASSQGGSGNQPQHF. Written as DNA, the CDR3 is TGTGCCAGCAGTCAGGGGGGGTCGGGCAATCAGCCCCAGCATTTT.

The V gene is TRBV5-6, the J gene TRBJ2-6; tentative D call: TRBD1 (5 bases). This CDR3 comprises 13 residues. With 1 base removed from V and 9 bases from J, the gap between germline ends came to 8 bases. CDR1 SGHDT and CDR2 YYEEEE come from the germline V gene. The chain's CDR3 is CASSLSRDNVLTF. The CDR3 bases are TGTGCCAGCAGCTTGAGCAGGGACAACGTCCTGACTTTC.

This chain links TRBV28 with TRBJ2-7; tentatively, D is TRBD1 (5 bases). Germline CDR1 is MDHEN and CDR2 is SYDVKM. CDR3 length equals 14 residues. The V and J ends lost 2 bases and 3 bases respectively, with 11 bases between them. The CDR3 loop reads CASSLGAGYYEQYF. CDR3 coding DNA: TGTGCCAGCAGTTTAGGTGCAGGGTACTACGAGCAGTACTTC.

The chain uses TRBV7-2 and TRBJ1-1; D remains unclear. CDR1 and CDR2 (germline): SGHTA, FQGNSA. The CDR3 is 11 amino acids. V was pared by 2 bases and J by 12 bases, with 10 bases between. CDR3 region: CASSLFEETFF. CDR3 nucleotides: TGTGCCAGCAGCTTATTTGAGGAAACTTTCTTT.

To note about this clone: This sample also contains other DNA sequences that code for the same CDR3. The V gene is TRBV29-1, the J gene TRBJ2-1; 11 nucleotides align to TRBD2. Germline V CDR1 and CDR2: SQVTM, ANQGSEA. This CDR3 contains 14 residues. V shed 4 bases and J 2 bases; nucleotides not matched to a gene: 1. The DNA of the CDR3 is TGCAGCGTTGGACTAGCGGGGACCTACAATGAGCAGTTCTTC. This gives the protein CSVGLAGTYNEQFF.

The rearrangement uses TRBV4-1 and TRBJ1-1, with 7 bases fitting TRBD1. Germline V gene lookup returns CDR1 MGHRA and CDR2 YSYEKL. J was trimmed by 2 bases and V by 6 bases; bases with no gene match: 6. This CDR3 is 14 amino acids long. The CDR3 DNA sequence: TGCGCCAGCAGATCAGGGGGACTTAACACTGAAGCTTTCTTT. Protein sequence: CASRSGGLNTEAFF.

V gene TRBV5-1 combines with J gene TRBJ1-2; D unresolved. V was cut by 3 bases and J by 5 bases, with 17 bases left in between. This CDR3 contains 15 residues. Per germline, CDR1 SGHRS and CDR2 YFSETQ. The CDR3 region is CASSSRADWAYGYTF. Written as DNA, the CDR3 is TGCGCCAGCAGCTCCCGGGCCGACTGGGCGTATGGCTACACCTTC. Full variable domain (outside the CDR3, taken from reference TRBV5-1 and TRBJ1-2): KAGVTQTPRYLIKTRGQQVTLSCSPISGHRSVSWYQQTPGQGLQFLFEYFSETQRNKGNFPGRFSGRQFSNSRSEMNVSTLELGDSALYLCASSSRADWAYGYTFGSGTRLTVV.